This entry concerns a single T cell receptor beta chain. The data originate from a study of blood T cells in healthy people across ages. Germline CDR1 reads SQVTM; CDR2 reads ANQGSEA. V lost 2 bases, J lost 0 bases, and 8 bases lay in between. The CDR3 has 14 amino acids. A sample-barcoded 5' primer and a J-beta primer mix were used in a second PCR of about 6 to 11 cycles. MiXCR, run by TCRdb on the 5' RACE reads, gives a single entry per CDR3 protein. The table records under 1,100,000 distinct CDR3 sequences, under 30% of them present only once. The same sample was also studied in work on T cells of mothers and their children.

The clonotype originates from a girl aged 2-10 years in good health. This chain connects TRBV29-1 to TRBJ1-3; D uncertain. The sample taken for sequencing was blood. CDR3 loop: CSVELGDSGNTIYF. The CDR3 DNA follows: TGCAGCGTTGAACTAGGAGACTCTGGAAACACCATATATTTT.